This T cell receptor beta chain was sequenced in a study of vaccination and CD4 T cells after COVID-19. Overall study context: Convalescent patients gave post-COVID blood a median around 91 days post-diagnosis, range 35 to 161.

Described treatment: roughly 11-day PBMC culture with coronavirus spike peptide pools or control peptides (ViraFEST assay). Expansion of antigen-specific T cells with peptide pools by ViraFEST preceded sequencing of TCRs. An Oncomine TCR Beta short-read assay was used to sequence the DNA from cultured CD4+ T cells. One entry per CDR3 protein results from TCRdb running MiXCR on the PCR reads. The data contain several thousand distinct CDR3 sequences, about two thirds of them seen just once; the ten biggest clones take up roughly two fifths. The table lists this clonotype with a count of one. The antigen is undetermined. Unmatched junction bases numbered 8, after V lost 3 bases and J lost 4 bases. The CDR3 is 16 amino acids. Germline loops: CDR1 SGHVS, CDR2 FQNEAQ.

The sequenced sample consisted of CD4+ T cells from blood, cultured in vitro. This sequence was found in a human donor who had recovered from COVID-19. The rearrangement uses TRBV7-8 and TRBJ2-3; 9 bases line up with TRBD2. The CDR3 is CASSFDALAGSDTQYF. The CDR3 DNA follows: TGTGCCAGCAGCTTCGACGCACTAGCGGGCTCAGATACGCAGTATTTT.